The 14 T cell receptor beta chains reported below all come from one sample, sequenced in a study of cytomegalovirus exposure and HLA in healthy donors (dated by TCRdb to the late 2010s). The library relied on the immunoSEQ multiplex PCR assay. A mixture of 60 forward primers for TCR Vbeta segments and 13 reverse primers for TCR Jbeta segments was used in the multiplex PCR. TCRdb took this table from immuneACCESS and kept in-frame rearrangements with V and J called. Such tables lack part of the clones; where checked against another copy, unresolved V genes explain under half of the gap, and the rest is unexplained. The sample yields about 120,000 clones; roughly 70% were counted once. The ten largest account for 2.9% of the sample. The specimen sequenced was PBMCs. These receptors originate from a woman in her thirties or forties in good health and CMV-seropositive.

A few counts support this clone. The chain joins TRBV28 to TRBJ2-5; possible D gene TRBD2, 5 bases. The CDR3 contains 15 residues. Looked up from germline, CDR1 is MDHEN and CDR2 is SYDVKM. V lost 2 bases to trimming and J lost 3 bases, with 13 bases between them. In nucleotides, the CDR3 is TGTGCCAGCAGTTTAGAGAGACGGGAAAAAGAGACCCAGTACTTC. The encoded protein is CASSLERREKETQYF.

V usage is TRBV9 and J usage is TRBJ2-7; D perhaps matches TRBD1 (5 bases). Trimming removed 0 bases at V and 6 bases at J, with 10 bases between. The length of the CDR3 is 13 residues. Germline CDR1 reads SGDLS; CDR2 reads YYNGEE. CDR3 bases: TGTGCCAGCAGCGTAGAAAATAGGGGCGAGCAGTACTTC. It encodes CASSVENRGEQYF.

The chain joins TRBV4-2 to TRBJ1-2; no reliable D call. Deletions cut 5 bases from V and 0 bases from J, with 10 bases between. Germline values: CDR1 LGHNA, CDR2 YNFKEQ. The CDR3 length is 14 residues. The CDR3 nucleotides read TGTGCCAGCAGCTACGGTACAGCTAACTATGGCTACACCTTC. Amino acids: CASSYGTANYGYTF.

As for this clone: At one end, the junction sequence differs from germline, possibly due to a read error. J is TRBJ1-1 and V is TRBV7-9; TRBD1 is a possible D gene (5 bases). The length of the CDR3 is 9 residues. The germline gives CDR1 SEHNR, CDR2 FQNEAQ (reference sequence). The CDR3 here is CASSLGGRF. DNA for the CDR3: TGTGCCAGCAGCTTGGGGGGACGGTTT.

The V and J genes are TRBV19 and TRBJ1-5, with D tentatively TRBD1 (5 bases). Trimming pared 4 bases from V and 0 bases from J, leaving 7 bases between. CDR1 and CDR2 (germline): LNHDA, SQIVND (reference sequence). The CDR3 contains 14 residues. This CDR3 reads CASSTQVSNQPQHF. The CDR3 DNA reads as TGTGCCAGTAGTACACAGGTTAGCAATCAGCCCCAGCATTTT.

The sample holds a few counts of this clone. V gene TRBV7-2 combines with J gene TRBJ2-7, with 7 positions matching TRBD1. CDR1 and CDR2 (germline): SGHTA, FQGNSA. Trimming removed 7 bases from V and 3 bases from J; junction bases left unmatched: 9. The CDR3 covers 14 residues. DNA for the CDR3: TGTGCCAGCACCATGACAGGGTTGGTCTACGAGCAGTACTTC. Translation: CASTMTGLVYEQYF. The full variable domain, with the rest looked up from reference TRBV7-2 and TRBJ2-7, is GAGVSQSPSNKVTEKGKDVELRCDPISGHTALYWYRQSLGQGLEFLIYFQGNSAPDKSGLPSDRFSAERTGGSVSTLTIQRTQQEDSAVYLCASTMTGLVYEQYFGPGTRLTVT.

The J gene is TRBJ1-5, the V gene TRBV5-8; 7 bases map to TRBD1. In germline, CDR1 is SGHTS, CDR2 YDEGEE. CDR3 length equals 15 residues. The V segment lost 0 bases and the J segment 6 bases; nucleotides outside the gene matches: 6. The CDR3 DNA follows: TGTGCCAGCAGCTTGGAGGGGGCGCATAGTCAGCCCCAGCATTTT. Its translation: CASSLEGAHSQPQHF.

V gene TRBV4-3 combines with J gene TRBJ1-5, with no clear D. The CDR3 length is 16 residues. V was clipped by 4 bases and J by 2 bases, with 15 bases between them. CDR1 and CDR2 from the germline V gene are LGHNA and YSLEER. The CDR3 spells CASSPTWPGGNQPQHF. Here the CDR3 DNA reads TGCGCCAGCAGCCCCACTTGGCCGGGAGGCAATCAGCCCCAGCATTTT.

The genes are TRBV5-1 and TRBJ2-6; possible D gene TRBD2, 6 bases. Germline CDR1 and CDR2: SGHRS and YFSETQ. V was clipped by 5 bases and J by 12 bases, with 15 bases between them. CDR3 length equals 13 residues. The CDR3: CASSLGRLSVLTF. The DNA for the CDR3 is TGCGCCAGCAGTCTGGGGAGGTTAAGCGTCCTGACTTTC.

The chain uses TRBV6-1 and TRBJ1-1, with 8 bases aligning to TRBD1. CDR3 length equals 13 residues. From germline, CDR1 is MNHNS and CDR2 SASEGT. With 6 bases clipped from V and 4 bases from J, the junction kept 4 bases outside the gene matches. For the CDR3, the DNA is TGTGCCAGCAGGGACAGGGCCCCCACTGAAGCTTTCTTT. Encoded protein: CASRDRAPTEAFF.

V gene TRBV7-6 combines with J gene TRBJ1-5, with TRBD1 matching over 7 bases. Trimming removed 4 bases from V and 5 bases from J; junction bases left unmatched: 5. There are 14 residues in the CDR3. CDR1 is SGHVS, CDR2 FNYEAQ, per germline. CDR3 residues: CASSSTGQDQPQHF. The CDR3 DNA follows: TGTGCCAGCAGCTCGACAGGGCAGGATCAGCCCCAGCATTTT.

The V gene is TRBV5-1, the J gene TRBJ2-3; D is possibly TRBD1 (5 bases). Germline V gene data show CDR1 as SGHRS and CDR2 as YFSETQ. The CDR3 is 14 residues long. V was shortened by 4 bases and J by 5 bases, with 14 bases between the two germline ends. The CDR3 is CASSPPVGLDTQYF. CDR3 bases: TGCGCCAGCAGCCCCCCGGTGGGGCTAGATACGCAGTATTTT. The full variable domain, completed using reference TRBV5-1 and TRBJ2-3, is KAGVTQTPRYLIKTRGQQVTLSCSPISGHRSVSWYQQTPGQGLQFLFEYFSETQRNKGNFPGRFSGRQFSNSRSEMNVSTLELGDSALYLCASSPPVGLDTQYFGPGTRLTVL.

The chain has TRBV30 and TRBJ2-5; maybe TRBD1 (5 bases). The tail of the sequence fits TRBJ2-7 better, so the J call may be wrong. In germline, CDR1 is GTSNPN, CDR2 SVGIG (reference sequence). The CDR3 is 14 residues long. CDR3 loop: CAWSVGVGSYEQYF. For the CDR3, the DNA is TGTGCCTGGAGTGTAGGGGTGGGATCCTACGAGCAGTACTTC.

CDR3 amino acids: CASSRRDRVYEKLFF. CDR3 coding DNA: TGCGCCAGCAGTCGCCGGGACAGGGTATATGAAAAACTGTTTTTT. The V gene is TRBV5-1, the J gene TRBJ1-4; 9 bases are a match to TRBD1. This CDR3 is built from 15 residues. CDR1 is SGHRS and CDR2 is YFSETQ in the germline V gene. J was trimmed by 6 bases and V by 5 bases; bases with no gene match: 8.